This T cell receptor beta chain was sequenced for a study of radiotherapy plus CTLA-4 blockade in lung cancer. Overall study: Objective response rate was over 15%; disease control rate, approximately 30%. General study results and limits: Once radiotherapy plus ipilimumab had been given, TCR clones derived from tumor expanded in blood.

The germline CDR1 and CDR2 sequences are SNHLY and FYNNEI. This CDR3 region has 15 residues. V lost 2 bases and J 0 bases, leaving 10 bases between the germline ends. The study treated chemo-refractory metastatic non-small-cell lung cancer patients with focal radiation plus ipilimumab CTLA-4 blockade. Data came from immunoSEQ multiplex PCR; TCRdb stores just in-frame clones and leaves some out. The top ten hold just under 25% of the sample, which has 25,000 to 35,000 clones, roughly 77% seen once. Regarding this clone: Antigen specificity is unknown.

The material sequenced was peripheral blood, taken from a patient treated with radiotherapy plus ipilimumab. This TCR came from a human donor with non-small cell lung cancer that progressed on radiotherapy plus ipilimumab. The V gene is TRBV2, the J gene TRBJ1-2; D might be TRBD1 (5 bases). CDR3 sequence: CASSEHGGANYGYTF. CDR3 sequence (DNA): TGTGCCAGCAGTGAACACGGAGGGGCTAACTATGGCTACACCTTC.